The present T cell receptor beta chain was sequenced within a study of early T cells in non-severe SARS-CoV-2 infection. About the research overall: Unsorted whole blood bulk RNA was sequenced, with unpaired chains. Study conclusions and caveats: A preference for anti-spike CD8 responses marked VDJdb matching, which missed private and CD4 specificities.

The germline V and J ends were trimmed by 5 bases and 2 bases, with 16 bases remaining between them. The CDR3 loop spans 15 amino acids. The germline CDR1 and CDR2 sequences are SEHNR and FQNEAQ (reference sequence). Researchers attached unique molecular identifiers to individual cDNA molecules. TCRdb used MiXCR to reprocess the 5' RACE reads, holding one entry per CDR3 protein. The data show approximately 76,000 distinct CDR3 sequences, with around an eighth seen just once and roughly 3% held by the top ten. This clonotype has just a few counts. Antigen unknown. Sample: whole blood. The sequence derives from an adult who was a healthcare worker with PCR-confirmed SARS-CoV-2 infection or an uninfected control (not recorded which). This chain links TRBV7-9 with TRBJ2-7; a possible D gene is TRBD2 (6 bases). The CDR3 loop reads CASSPRIAAAYEQYF. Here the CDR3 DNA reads TGTGCCAGCAGCCCGCGGATAGCGGCAGCCTACGAGCAGTACTTC.